The next 30 T cell receptor beta chains were all read from a single sample in a study of blood T cell repertoires in COVID-19. Method: immunoSEQ multiplex PCR; TCRdb's copy keeps in-frame clones and lacks some. This table has fewer than 300,000 clones, approximately 84% appearing once. What was sequenced was peripheral blood. The receptors come from a man aged 50 or older with COVID-19, enrolled during active disease.

The rearrangement uses TRBV7-2 and TRBJ2-6, with no clear D. This CDR3 has 15 amino acids. The germline V and J ends were trimmed by 5 bases and 4 bases, with 12 bases remaining between them. The germline V gene has CDR1 SGHTA and CDR2 FQGNSA. DNA for the CDR3: TGTGCCAGCAGCCCCGACGCGGCAGGGGCCAACGTCCTGACTTTC. This translates into CASSPDAAGANVLTF. The variable domain in full, with the rest retrieved from reference TRBV7-2 and TRBJ2-6, is GAGVSQSPSNKVTEKGKDVELRCDPISGHTALYWYRQSLGQGLEFLIYFQGNSAPDKSGLPSDRFSAERTGGSVSTLTIQRTQQEDSAVYLCASSPDAAGANVLTFGAGSRLTVL.

This clone was detected only once. The chain couples TRBV30 to TRBJ2-7; 7 nucleotides match TRBD1. The V gene's germline CDR1 is GTSNPN and CDR2 SVGIG (reference sequence). V was clipped by 2 bases and J by 5 bases; unmatched bases: 3. The CDR3 extends over 12 amino acids. The CDR3 bases are TGTGCCTGGAGTACCACAGGGGACGAGCAGTACTTC. This encodes CAWSTTGDEQYF.

This clone showed up just a few times. The chain recombines TRBV19 with TRBJ2-2, with TRBD2 matching over 12 bases. The ends lost 6 bases at V and 3 bases at J; junction bases unmatched: 2. Germline V CDR1 and CDR2: LNHDA, SQIVND (reference sequence). The CDR3 is 15 amino acids. CDR3 protein: CASRGTSGYTGELFF. The DNA for the CDR3 is TGTGCCAGTAGGGGGACTAGCGGGTACACCGGGGAGCTGTTTTTT.

The V and J genes are TRBV7-3 and TRBJ2-3, with D tentatively TRBD2 (6 bases). The ends were cut back, 1 base at V and 4 bases at J, with 12 bases in the middle. The CDR3 length is 15 residues. Germline V gene lookup returns CDR1 SGHTA and CDR2 FQGTGA. CDR3 bases: TGTGCCAGCAGCTTAAATGGAGGGAGTGCAGATACGCAGTATTTT. Amino acids: CASSLNGGSADTQYF.

The chain uses TRBV9 and TRBJ1-1; D is possibly TRBD1 (6 bases). The germline gives CDR1 SGDLS, CDR2 YYNGEE. Trimming removed 2 bases from V and 4 bases from J, with 18 bases in between. The CDR3 runs to 16 residues. The CDR3 nucleotides are TGTGCCAGCAGCGTCTCCATCACAGGGTCGGGCACTGAAGCTTTCTTT. As protein: CASSVSITGSGTEAFF. Based on the CDR3 plus reference TRBV9 and TRBJ1-1, the full variable domain is DSGVTQTPKHLITATGQRVTLRCSPRSGDLSVYWYQQSLDQGLQFLIQYYNGEERAKGNILERFSAQQFPDLHSELNLSSLELGDSALYFCASSVSITGSGTEAFFGQGTRLTVV.

This rearrangement joins TRBV27 to TRBJ1-1; no clear D gene. The V gene's germline CDR1 is MNHEY and CDR2 SMNVEV (reference sequence). The CDR3 consists of 13 residues. V was cut by 7 bases and J by 2 bases, with 11 bases left in between. The CDR3, as DNA: TGTGCCAGCAATACCATGAGAAACACTGAAGCTTTCTTT. Its translation: CASNTMRNTEAFF.

This clone was detected only a few times. V and J are TRBV5-8 and TRBJ2-3; 7 bases line up with TRBD2. The CDR3 sequence is 15 residues long. J lost 0 bases, V lost 2 bases, and 3 bases had no gene match. From germline, CDR1 is SGHTS and CDR2 YDEGEE. The CDR3 region has the DNA TGTGCCAGCAGCTTTGGGGGGGGGAGCACAGATACGCAGTATTTT. It translates to CASSFGGGSTDTQYF.

V is TRBV7-6 and J is TRBJ1-2; D may be TRBD1 (5 bases). CDR3 size: 13 residues. Between the trimmed V and J ends, which lost 5 bases and 4 bases, there was a span of 11 bases. Germline V gene lookup returns CDR1 SGHVS and CDR2 FNYEAQ. CDR3 in amino acids: CASSADRAYGYTF. The DNA of the CDR3 is TGTGCCAGCAGCGCCGACAGAGCCTATGGCTACACCTTC. Using reference TRBV7-6 and TRBJ1-2 for the parts outside the CDR3, the full variable domain is GAGVSQSPRYKVTKRGQDVALRCDPISGHVSLYWYRQALGQGPEFLTYFNYEAQQDKSGLPNDRFSAERPEGSISTLTIQRTEQRDSAMYRCASSADRAYGYTFGSGTRLTVV.

The CDR3 DNA sequence: TGTGCCAGCAGCCAGGACAGATACTACGAGCAGTACTTC. It codes for CASSQDRYYEQYF. The V and J genes are TRBV5-6 and TRBJ2-7; tentatively, D is TRBD1 (6 bases). CDR3 length equals 13 residues. V was trimmed by 4 bases and J by 3 bases, leaving 11 bases between them. The germline gives CDR1 SGHDT, CDR2 YYEEEE.

V gene TRBV7-9 combines with J gene TRBJ1-5, with D uncertain. Per germline, CDR1 SEHNR and CDR2 FQNEAQ (reference sequence). The CDR3 covers 14 residues. V lost 2 bases, J lost 4 bases, and 9 bases lay in between. CDR3 protein: CASSLWGANQPQHF. In DNA form, the CDR3 reads TGTGCCAGCAGCTTATGGGGAGCTAATCAGCCCCAGCATTTT.

This clone appeared a few times. J is TRBJ1-3 and V is TRBV28, with D tentatively TRBD1 (6 bases). This CDR3 comprises 16 residues. Germline CDR1 is MDHEN and CDR2 is SYDVKM. V was clipped by 3 bases and J by 4 bases, with 16 bases between them. The CDR3 spells CASSLLQTGSGNTIYF. CDR3 DNA sequence: TGTGCCAGCAGTTTGCTCCAAACAGGGAGCGGAAACACCATATATTTT.

The chain uses TRBV6-6 and TRBJ2-7; 9 bases line up with TRBD1. With 0 bases clipped from V and 4 bases from J, the junction kept 4 bases outside the gene matches. There are 15 residues in the CDR3. The germline CDR1 and CDR2 sequences are MNHNY and SVGAGI (reference sequence). The CDR3 sequence: CASSYSGQGWYEQYF. In DNA form, the CDR3 reads TGTGCCAGCAGTTACTCCGGACAGGGGTGGTACGAGCAGTACTTC.

The genes are TRBV20-1 and TRBJ1-4, with 9 bases matching TRBD1. Trimming cost V 3 bases and J 8 bases; bases outside gene matches: 7. This CDR3 has 14 residues. Per germline, CDR1 DFQATT and CDR2 SNEGSKA (reference sequence). CDR3 loop: CSASLQGAKEKLFF. CDR3 DNA: TGCAGTGCTAGTTTACAGGGGGCAAAAGAAAAACTGTTTTTT.

This chain links TRBV9 with TRBJ2-5, with D possibly being TRBD1 (6 bases). Trimming took 0 bases from V and 5 from J, leaving 8 bases between them. From germline, CDR1 is SGDLS and CDR2 YYNGEE. The CDR3 length is 13 residues. CDR3 amino acids: CASSVGTGETQYF. The CDR3 DNA reads as TGTGCCAGCAGCGTAGGTACAGGGGAGACCCAGTACTTC. Based on the CDR3 plus reference TRBV9 and TRBJ2-5, the full variable domain is DSGVTQTPKHLITATGQRVTLRCSPRSGDLSVYWYQQSLDQGLQFLIQYYNGEERAKGNILERFSAQQFPDLHSELNLSSLELGDSALYFCASSVGTGETQYFGPGTRLLVL.

The chain combines TRBV7-3 with TRBJ1-2; 7 bases are a match to TRBD1. After removal of 5 bases from V and 4 bases from J, the junction contained 10 bases not matched to a gene. This CDR3 region has 15 residues. CDR1 and CDR2 from the germline V gene are SGHTA and FQGTGA. This CDR3 reads CASSPTGTDLYGYTF. CDR3 DNA sequence: TGTGCCAGCAGCCCTACCGGGACAGACCTCTATGGCTACACCTTC.

This chain links TRBV19 with TRBJ2-4; D is perhaps TRBD1 (5 bases). CDR1 is LNHDA, CDR2 SQIVND, per germline (reference sequence). The length of the CDR3 is 17 residues. Trimming shortened V by 3 bases and J by 0 bases, and 15 bases separated the two germline ends. Here the CDR3 reads CASSISGIGLAKNIQYF. The CDR3 DNA reads as TGTGCCAGTAGTATTTCAGGGATAGGGCTAGCCAAAAACATTCAGTACTTC.

V is TRBV5-1 and J is TRBJ2-7; D uncertain. Germline assignment: CDR1 SGHRS and CDR2 YFSETQ. V lost 0 bases to trimming and J lost 2 bases, with 12 bases between them. The CDR3 covers 15 residues. The CDR3 loop is CASSLDVAVPYEQYF. DNA for the CDR3: TGCGCCAGCAGCTTGGATGTAGCCGTACCCTACGAGCAGTACTTC.

The V gene is TRBV9, the J gene TRBJ1-3, with D maybe TRBD1 (5 bases). This CDR3 is 14 amino acids long. CDR1 is SGDLS, CDR2 YYNGEE, per germline. Trimming removed 5 bases from V and 2 bases from J, with 11 bases in between. CDR3 bases: TGTGCCAGCAGGGGTACAGGAGCTGGAAACACCATATATTTT. Protein product: CASRGTGAGNTIYF.

This chain uses TRBV18 with TRBJ2-2; weak D call: TRBD2 (5 bases). Germline CDR1 and CDR2: KGHSH and LQKENI. The CDR3 is 13 residues long. V was cut by 2 bases and J by 7 bases, with 8 bases left in between. The CDR3 here is CASSPMEDGELFF. In DNA form, the CDR3 reads TGTGCCAGCTCACCAATGGAGGACGGGGAGCTGTTTTTT.

This sequence joins TRBV27 and TRBJ2-1; a weak D match, TRBD2 (5 bases). This CDR3 comprises 14 residues. Trimming pared 8 bases from V and 5 bases from J, leaving 16 bases between. CDR1 is MNHEY, CDR2 SMNVEV, per germline (reference sequence). CDR3 nucleotide sequence: TGTGCCAGCTCTCGGAAGAGCGGAGACAATGAGCAGTTCTTC. This translates into CASSRKSGDNEQFF.

The V call is TRBV6-5, the J call TRBJ1-1; 10 bases are a match to TRBD1. The CDR3 totals 14 residues. Germline lookup yields CDR1 MNHEY and CDR2 SVGAGI. V was pared by 5 bases and J by 8 bases, with 8 bases of the junction left unmatched. The CDR3 reads CASSQGTGDREAFF. Here the CDR3 DNA reads TGTGCCAGCAGTCAGGGGACAGGGGATAGGGAAGCTTTCTTT.

This rearrangement joins TRBV7-9 to TRBJ1-2, with 7 nucleotides matching TRBD1. Germline V gene sequence: CDR1 SEHNR, CDR2 FQNEAQ (reference sequence). J lost 7 bases, V lost 5 bases, and 7 bases had no gene match. This CDR3 spans 13 amino acids. The CDR3 coding sequence is TGTGCCAGCAGCCCCGGGACAGAGCTTGGCTACACCTTC. This sequence encodes CASSPGTELGYTF.

This chain connects TRBV2 to TRBJ1-6; D unresolved. Looked up from germline, CDR1 is SNHLY and CDR2 is FYNNEI. V was trimmed by 4 bases and J by 10 bases, leaving 5 bases between them. The length of the CDR3 is 11 residues. The CDR3 sequence is CASSVSSPLHF. CDR3 DNA: TGTGCCAGCAGTGTGAGCTCACCCCTCCACTTT.

This chain connects TRBV27 to TRBJ2-1, with 12 bases matching TRBD2. The V segment lost 8 bases and the J segment 10 bases; nucleotides outside the gene matches: 9. The V gene's germline CDR1 is MNHEY and CDR2 SMNVEV (reference sequence). CDR3 length equals 14 residues. CDR3 sequence reads: CASHGLAGNREQFF. CDR3 sequence (DNA): TGTGCCAGCCATGGACTAGCGGGGAACAGGGAGCAGTTCTTC.

The CDR3 DNA is TGTGCCAGCAGCGTATCAGGGGGAAACACCATATATTTT. Translation gives CASSVSGGNTIYF. The V and J genes are TRBV9 and TRBJ1-3; D is possibly TRBD1 (5 bases). CDR1 is SGDLS and CDR2 is YYNGEE in the germline V gene. CDR3 length equals 13 residues. The ends were cut back, 1 base at V and 4 bases at J, with 6 bases in the middle.

The chain links TRBV28 to TRBJ1-5; 7 bases line up with TRBD1. CDR1 MDHEN and CDR2 SYDVKM come from the germline V gene. The J segment lost 4 bases and the V segment lost 6 bases, leaving 6 bases of the junction unmatched. CDR3 length equals 14 residues. The CDR3 DNA reads as TGTGCCAGCAGGCCACAGGGGAAAAATCAGCCCCAGCATTTT. Residues: CASRPQGKNQPQHF.

This chain connects TRBV4-2 to TRBJ1-6; 10 bases align to TRBD1. The ends lost 4 bases at V and 10 bases at J; junction bases unmatched: 7. Germline lookup yields CDR1 LGHNA and CDR2 YNFKEQ. The CDR3 contains 15 residues. CDR3 sequence: CASSRTGTGDSPLHF. In nucleotides, the CDR3 is TGTGCCAGCAGCCGAACCGGGACAGGGGACTCACCCCTCCACTTT.

This clone turned up a few times. J is TRBJ2-1 and V is TRBV11-2; 9 bases agree with TRBD2. Losses at the gene ends were 6 bases for V and 6 bases for J; bases not matched to a gene: 9. Germline lookup yields CDR1 SGHAT and CDR2 FQNNGV. The CDR3 sequence is 15 residues long. The CDR3 spells CASRRTSGYFNEQFF. The CDR3 nucleotides are TGTGCCAGCAGAAGAACTAGCGGGTATTTCAATGAGCAGTTCTTC.

This clone was observed once. The CDR3 loop is CASSLSSGGPGNEQFF. The CDR3 bases are TGTGCCAGCAGCTTATCATCGGGGGGGCCGGGCAATGAGCAGTTCTTC. The chain joins TRBV7-8 to TRBJ2-1; 8 bases align to TRBD2. The V gene's germline CDR1 is SGHVS and CDR2 FQNEAQ. The CDR3 consists of 16 residues. Trimming removed 2 bases from V and 6 bases from J; junction bases left unmatched: 9.

This clone showed up just a few times. The J gene is TRBJ1-5, the V gene TRBV9; 7 bases are shared with TRBD1. The germline V gene encodes CDR1 SGDLS and CDR2 YYNGEE. The CDR3 loop spans 15 amino acids. Trimming cost V 3 bases and J 2 bases; bases outside gene matches: 5. CDR3 protein: CASSASGQGNQPQHF. The CDR3, as DNA: TGTGCCAGCAGCGCGTCAGGACAGGGCAATCAGCCCCAGCATTTT.